The table lists the clone carrying this TCR beta chain with a count of one. The data were taken from a study of CD8 T cells in Susac syndrome. The germline V gene has CDR1 DFQATT and CDR2 SNEGSKA (reference sequence). Germline trimming cut 3 bases from V and 0 bases from J; bases unmatched to any gene: 1. The CDR3 length is 14 residues. FACS enriched CD8+ TEMRA cells, while bulk CD8+ and CD4+ were negatively isolated. With random hexamers, reverse transcription was performed on about 0.5 to 1 ug of RNA. TCRdb called the immunoSEQ multiplex PCR reads again in MiXCR, with one record for every CDR3 protein. The sample has 150,000 to 250,000 distinct CDR3 sequences; roughly 96% are singletons.

This sequence was found in a human donor with multiple sclerosis. The sample consisted of CD4+ T cells from PBMCs. The chain recombines TRBV20-1 with TRBJ2-3; TRBD2 matches at 9 bases. CDR3 sequence: CSARRGGSTDTQYF. For the CDR3, the DNA is TGCAGTGCTAGGCGGGGGGGCAGCACAGATACGCAGTATTTT.